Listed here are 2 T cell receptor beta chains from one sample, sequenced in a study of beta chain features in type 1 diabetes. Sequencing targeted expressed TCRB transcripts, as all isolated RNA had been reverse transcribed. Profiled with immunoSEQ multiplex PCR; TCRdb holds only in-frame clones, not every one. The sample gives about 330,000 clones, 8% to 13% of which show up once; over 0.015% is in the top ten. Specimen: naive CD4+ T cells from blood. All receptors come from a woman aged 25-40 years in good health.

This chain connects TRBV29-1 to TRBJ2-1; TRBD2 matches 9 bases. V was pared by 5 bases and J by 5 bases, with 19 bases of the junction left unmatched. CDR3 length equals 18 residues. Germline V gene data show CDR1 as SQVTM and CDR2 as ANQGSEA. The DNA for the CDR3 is TGCAGCGTTAAAGGGAATGGGGTCGTAGCGGGAGTCGACAATGAGCAGTTCTTC. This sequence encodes CSVKGNGVVAGVDNEQFF.

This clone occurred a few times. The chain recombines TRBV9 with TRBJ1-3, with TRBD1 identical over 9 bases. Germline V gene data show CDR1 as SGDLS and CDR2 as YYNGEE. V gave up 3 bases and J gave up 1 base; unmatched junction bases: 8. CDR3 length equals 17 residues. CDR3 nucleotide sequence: TGTGCCAGCAGCGGCGGGACAGGGAGGTGGTCTGGAAACACCATATATTTT. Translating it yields CASSGGTGRWSGNTIYF.